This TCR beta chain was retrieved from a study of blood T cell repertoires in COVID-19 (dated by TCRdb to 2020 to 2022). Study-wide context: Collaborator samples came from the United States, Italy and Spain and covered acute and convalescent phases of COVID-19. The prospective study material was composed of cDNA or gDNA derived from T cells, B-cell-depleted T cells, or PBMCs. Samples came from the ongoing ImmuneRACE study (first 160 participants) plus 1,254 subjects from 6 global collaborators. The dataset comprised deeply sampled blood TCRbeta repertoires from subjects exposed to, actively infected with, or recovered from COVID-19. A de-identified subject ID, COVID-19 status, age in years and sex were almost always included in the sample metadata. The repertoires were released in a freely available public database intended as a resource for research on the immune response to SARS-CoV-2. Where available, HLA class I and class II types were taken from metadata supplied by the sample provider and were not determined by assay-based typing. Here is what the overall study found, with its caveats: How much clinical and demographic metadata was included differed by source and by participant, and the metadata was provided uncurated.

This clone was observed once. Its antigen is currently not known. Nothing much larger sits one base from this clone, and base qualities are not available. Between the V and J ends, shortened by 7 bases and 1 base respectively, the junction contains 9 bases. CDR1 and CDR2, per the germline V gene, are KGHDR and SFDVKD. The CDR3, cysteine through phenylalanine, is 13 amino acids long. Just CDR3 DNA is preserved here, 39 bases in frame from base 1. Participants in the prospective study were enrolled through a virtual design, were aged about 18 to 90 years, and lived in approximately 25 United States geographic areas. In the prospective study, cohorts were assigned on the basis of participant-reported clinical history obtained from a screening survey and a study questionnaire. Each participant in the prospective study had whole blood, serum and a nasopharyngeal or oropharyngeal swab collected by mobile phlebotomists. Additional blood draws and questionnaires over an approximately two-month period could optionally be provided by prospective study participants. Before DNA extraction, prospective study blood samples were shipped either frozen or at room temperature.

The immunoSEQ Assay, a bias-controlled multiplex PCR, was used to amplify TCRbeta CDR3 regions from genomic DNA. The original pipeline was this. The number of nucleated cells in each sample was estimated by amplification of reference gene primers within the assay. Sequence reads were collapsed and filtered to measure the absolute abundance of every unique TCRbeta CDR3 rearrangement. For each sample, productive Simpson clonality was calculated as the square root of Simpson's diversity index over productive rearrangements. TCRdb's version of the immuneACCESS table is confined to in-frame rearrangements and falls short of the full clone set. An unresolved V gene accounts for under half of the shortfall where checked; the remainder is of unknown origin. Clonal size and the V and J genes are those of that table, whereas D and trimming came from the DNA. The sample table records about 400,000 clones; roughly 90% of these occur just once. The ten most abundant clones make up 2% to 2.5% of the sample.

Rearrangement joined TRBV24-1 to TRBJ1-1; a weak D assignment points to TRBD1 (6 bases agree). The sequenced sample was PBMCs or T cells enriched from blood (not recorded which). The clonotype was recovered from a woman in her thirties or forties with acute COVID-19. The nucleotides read TGTGCCACCAGGGAGACAGGGAACACTGAAGCTTTCTTT. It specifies CATRETGNTEAFF.